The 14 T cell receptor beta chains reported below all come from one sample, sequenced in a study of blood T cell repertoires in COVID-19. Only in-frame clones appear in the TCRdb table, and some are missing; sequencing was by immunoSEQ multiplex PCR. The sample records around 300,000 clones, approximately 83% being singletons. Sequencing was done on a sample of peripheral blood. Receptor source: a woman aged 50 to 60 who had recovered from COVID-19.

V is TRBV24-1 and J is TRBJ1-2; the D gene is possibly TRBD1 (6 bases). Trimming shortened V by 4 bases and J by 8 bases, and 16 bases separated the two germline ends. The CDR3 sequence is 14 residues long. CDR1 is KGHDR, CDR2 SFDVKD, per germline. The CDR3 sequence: CATSDRTESGGYTF. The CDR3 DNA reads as TGTGCCACCAGTGACCGGACAGAATCAGGAGGCTACACCTTC.

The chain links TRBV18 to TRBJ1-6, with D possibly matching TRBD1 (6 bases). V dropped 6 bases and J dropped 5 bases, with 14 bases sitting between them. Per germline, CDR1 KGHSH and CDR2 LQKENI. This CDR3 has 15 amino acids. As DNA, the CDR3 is TGTGCCAGCTCCGGCGGGCAGGGGAATAATTCACCCCTCCACTTT. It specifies CASSGGQGNNSPLHF.

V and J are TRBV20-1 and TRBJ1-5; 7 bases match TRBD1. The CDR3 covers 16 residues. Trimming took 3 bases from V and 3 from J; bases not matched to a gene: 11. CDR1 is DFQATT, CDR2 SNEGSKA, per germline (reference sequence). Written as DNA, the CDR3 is TGCAGTGCTAGTCGGTCTGGGCAGGGGGACAATCAGCCCCAGCATTTT. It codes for CSASRSGQGDNQPQHF.

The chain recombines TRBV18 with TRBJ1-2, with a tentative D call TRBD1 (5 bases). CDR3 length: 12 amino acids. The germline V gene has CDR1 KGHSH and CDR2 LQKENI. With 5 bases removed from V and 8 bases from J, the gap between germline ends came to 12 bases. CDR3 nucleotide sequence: TGTGCCAGCTCAAGTGACAGTGAGGGCTACACCTTC. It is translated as CASSSDSEGYTF.

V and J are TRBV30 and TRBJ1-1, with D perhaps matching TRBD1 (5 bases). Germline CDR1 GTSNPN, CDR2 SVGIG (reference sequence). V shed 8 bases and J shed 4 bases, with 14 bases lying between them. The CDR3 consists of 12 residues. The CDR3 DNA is TGTGCCCTGTCCGGGACTCTCACTGAAGCTTTCTTT. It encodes CALSGTLTEAFF.

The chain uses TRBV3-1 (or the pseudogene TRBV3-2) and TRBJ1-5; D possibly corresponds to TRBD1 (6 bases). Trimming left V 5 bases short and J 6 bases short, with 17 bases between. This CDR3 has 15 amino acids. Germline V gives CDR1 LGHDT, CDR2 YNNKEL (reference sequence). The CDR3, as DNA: TGTGCCAGCAGCAAAACAGGGATGGGCGTTCAGCCCCAGCATTTT. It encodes CASSKTGMGVQPQHF.

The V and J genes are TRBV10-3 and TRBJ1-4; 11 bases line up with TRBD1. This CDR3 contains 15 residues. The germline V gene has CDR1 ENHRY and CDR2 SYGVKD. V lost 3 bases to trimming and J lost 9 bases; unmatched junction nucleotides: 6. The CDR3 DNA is TGTGCCATCAGTGAACCGGGACAGGGGGATCAAAAACTGTTTTTT. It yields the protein CAISEPGQGDQKLFF.

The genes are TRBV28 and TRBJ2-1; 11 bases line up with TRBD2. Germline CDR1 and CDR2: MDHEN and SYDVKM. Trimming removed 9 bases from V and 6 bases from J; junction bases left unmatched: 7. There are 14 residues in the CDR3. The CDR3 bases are TGTGCCAGTAGTAGCGGGGGGGCCGGCAATGAGCAGTTCTTC. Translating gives CASSSGGAGNEQFF.

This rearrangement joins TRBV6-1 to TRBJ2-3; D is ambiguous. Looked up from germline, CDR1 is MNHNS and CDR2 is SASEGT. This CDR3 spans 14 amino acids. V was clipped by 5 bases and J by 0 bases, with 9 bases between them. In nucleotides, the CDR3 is TGTGCCAGCAGTTTTCTGACTAGCACAGATACGCAGTATTTT. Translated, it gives CASSFLTSTDTQYF.

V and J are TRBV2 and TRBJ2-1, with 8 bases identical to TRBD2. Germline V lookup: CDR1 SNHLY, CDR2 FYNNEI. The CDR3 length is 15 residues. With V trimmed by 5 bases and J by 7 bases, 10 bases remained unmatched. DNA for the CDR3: TGTGCCAGCAGTCCCCAAGCGGGAGTTGGAAATGAGCAGTTCTTC. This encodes CASSPQAGVGNEQFF. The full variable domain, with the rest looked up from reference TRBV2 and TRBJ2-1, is EPEVTQTPSHQVTQMGQEVILRCVPISNHLYFYWYRQILGQKVEFLVSFYNNEISEKSEIFDDQFSVERPDGSNFTLKIRSTKLEDSAMYFCASSPQAGVGNEQFFGPGTRLTVL.

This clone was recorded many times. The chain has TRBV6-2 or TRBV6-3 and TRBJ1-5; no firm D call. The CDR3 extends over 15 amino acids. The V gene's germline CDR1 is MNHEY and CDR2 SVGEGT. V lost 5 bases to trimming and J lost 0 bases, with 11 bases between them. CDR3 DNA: TGTGCCAGCAGTAGCGATTACAATAGCAATCAGCCCCAGCATTTT. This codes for CASSSDYNSNQPQHF.

The CDR3 sequence is CASSPTGGNEQFF. The CDR3 DNA reads as TGTGCCAGCAGCCCCACAGGGGGGAATGAGCAGTTCTTC. The V call is TRBV14, the J call TRBJ2-1; the match to TRBD1 covers 8 bases. Per the germline V gene, CDR1 is SGHDN and CDR2 is FVKESK. V shed 4 bases, J shed 7 bases, and the junction held 3 bases outside the gene matches. The length of the CDR3 is 13 residues.

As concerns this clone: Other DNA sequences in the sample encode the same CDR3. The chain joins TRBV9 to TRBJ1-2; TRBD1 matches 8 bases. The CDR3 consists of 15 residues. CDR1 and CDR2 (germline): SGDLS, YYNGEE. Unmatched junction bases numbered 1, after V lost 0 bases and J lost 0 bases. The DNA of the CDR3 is TGTGCCAGCAGCGTAGCAGGGGGCCCTAACTATGGCTACACCTTC. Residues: CASSVAGGPNYGYTF. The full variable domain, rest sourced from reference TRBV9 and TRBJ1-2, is DSGVTQTPKHLITATGQRVTLRCSPRSGDLSVYWYQQSLDQGLQFLIQYYNGEERAKGNILERFSAQQFPDLHSELNLSSLELGDSALYFCASSVAGGPNYGYTFGSGTRLTVV.

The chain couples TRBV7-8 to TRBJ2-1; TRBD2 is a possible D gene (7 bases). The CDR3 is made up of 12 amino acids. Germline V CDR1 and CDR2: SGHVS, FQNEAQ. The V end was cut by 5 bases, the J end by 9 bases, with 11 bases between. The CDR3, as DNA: TGTGCCAGCAGCCCGGGGGGCGTTGAGCAGTTCTTC. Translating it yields CASSPGGVEQFF.